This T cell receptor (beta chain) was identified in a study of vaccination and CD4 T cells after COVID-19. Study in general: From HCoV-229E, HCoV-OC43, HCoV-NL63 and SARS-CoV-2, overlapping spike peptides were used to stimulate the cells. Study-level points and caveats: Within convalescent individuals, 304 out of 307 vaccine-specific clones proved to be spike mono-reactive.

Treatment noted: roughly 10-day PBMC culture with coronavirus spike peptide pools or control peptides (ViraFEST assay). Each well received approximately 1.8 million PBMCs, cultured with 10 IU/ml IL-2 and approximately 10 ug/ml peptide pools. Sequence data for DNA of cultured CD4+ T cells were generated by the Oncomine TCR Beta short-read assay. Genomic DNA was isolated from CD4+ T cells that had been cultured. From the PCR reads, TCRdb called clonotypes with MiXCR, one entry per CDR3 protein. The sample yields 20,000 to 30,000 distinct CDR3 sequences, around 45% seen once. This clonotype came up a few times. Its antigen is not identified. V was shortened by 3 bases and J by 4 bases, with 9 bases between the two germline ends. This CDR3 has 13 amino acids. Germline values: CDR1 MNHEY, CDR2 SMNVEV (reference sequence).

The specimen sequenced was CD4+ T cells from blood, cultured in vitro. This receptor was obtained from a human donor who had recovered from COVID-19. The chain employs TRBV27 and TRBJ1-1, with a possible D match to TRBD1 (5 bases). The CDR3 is CASSFQRGTEAFF. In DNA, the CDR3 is TGTGCCAGCAGTTTCCAAAGGGGCACTGAAGCTTTCTTT.